This T cell receptor (beta chain) derives from a study of T-cell reconstitution after alpha-beta-depleted transplantation in children. Study findings and constraints: Several hundred expanded graft clones reportedly gave rise to the alpha-beta T cells present about two months after transplant. A year post-transplant, T-cell counts and diversity derived mostly from newly produced T cells. Recipient T cells and thymic progenitors that survived were the source of the high TCRbeta diversity seen at day 60 in some patients.

During its preparation, the TCRbeta library received unique molecular identifiers. A single record per CDR3 protein comes from TCRdb applying MiXCR to the PCR reads. Of some 130,000 distinct CDR3 sequences in the sample, roughly 10% were seen once. J lost 0 bases, V lost 4 bases, and 6 bases had no gene match. CDR1 and CDR2 from the germline V gene are DFQATT and SNEGSKA (reference sequence). The CDR3 extends over 15 amino acids. In this sample, this clonotype turned up a few times. Antigen: not known. The input for sequencing was PBMCs, mostly from graft donor cells, taken 180 days after TCRalphabeta/CD19-depleted stem cell transplant. The chain is built from TRBV20-1 and TRBJ2-7; 10 bases are shared with TRBD2. This TCR was recovered from a girl under three years old who had a stem cell transplant for combined immunodeficiency, so the T cells may come from the graft donor. The CDR3 protein is CSAIPAGGSSYEQYF. CDR3 DNA: TGCAGTGCTATACCAGCGGGGGGGAGCTCCTACGAGCAGTACTTC.